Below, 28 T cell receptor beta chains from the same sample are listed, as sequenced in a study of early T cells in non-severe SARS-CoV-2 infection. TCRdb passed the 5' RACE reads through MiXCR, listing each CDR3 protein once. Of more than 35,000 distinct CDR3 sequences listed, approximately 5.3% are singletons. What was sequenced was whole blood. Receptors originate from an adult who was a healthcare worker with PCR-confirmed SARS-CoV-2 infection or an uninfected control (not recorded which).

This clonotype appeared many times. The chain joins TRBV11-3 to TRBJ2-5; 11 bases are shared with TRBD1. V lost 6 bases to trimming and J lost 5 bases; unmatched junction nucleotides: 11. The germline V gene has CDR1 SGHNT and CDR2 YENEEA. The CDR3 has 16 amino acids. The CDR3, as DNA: TGTGCCAGCAGGATGGCTGGACAGGGGGCTGTGGAGACCCAGTACTTC. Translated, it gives CASRMAGQGAVETQYF.

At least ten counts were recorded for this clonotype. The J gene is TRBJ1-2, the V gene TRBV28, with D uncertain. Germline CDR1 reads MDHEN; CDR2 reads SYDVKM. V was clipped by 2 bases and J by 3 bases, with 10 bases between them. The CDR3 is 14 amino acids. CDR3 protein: CASSLIAGDYGYTF. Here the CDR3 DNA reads TGTGCCAGCAGTTTAATTGCCGGAGACTATGGCTACACCTTC.

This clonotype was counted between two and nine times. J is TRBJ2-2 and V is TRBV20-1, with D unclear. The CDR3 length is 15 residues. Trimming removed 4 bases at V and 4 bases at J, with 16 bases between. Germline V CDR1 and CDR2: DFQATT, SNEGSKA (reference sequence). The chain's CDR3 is CSAISAFLSTGELFF. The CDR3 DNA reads TGCAGTGCTATATCGGCCTTTTTGTCCACCGGGGAGCTGTTTTTT.

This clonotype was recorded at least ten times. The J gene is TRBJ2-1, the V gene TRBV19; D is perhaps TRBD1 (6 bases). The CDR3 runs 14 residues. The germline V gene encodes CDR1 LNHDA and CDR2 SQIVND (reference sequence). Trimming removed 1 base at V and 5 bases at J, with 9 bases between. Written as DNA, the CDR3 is TGTGCCAGTAGTATAGGTGGGACAAACAATGAGCAGTTCTTC. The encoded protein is CASSIGGTNNEQFF.

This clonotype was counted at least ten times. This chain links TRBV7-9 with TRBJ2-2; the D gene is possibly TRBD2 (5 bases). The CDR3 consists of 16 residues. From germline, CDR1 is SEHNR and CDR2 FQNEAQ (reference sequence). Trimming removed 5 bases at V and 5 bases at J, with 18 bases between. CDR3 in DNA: TGTGCCAGCAGCCTGCGGACCCCCCGAGGGACCGGGGAGCTGTTTTTT. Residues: CASSLRTPRGTGELFF.

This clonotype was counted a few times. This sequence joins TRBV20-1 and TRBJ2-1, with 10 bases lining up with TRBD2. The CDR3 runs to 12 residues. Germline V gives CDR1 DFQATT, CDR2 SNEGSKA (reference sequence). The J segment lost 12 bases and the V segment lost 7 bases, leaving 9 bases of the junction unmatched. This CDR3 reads CSVPTSGLAQFF. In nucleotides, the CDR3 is TGCAGTGTCCCGACTAGCGGGCTGGCGCAGTTCTTC.

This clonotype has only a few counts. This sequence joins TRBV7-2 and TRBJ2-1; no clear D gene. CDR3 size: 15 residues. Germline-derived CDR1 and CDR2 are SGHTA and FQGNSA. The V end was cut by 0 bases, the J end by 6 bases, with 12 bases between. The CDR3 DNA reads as TGTGCCAGCAGCTTAGCGCGCCTATTAGGCAATGAGCAGTTCTTC. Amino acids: CASSLARLLGNEQFF.

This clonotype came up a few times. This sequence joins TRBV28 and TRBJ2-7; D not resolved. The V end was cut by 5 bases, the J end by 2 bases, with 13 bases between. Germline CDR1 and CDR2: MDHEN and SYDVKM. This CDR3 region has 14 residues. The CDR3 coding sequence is TGTGCCAGCAGTCGATCGGACGGCACCTACGAGCAGTACTTC. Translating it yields CASSRSDGTYEQYF.

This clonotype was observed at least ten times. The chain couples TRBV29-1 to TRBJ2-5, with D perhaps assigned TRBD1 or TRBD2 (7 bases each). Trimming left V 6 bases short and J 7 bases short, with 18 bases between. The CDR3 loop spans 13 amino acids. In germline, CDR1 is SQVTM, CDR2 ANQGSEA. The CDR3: CSVGRQGGRTQYF. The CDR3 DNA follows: TGCAGCGTGGGGCGCCAGGGGGGGCGGACCCAGTACTTC.

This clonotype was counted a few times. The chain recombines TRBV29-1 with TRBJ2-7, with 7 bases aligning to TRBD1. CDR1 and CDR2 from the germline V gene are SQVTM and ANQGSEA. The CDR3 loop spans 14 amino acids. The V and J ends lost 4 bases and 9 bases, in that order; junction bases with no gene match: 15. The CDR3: CSVVFGDRPGGQYF. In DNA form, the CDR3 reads TGCAGCGTTGTCTTCGGGGACAGACCGGGCGGGCAGTACTTC.

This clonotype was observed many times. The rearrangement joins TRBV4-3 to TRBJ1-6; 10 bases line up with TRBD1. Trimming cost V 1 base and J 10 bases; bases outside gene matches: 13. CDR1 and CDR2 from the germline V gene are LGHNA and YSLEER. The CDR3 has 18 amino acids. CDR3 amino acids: CASSQGRTGGTTRSPLHF. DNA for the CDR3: TGCGCCAGCAGCCAAGGTCGGACAGGGGGTACTACTAGGTCACCCCTCCACTTT.

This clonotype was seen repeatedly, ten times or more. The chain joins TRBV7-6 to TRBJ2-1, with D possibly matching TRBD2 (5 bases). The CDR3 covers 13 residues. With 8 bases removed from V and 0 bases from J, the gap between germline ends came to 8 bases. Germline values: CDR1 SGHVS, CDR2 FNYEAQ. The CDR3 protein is CASGAASYNEQFF. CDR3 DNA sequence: TGTGCCAGCGGAGCGGCCTCCTACAATGAGCAGTTCTTC.

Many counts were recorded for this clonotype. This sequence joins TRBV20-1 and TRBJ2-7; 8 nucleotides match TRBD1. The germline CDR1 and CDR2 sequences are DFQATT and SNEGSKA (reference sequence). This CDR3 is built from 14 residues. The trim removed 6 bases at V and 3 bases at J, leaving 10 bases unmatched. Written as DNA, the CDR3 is TGCAGTGCCGGTTCCGACAGGGGAGGCTACGAGCAGTACTTC. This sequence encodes CSAGSDRGGYEQYF.

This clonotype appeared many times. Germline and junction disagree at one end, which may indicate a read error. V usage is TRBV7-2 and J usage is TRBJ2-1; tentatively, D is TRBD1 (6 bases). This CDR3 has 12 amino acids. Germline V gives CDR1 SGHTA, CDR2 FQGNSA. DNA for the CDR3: TGTGCCAGCAGCTTAGACGGCACAGGGTTGATCTTC. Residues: CASSLDGTGLIF.

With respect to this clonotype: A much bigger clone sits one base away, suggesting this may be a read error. CDR3 DNA sequence: TGCAGTATGGCGGGACAGTTTATCTACGAGCAGTACTTC. Protein: CSMAGQFIYEQYF. The genes are TRBV20-1 and TRBJ2-7; tentative D call: TRBD1 (7 bases). Germline CDR1 and CDR2: DFQATT and SNEGSKA (reference sequence). V lost 8 bases and J 3 bases, leaving 17 bases between the germline ends. The CDR3 extends over 13 amino acids.

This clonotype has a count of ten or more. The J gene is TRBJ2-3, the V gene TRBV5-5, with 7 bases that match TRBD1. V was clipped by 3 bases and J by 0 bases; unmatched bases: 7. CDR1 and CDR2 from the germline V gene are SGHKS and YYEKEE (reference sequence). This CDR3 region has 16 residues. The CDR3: CASSWGQTPSTDTQYF. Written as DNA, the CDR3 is TGTGCCAGCAGCTGGGGACAGACCCCTAGCACAGATACGCAGTATTTT.

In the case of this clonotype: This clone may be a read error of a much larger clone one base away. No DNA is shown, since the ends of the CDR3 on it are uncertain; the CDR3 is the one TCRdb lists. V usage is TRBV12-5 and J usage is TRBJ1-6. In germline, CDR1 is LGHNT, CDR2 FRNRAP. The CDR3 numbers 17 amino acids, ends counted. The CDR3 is CASGLSKGAPIIHPSTF.

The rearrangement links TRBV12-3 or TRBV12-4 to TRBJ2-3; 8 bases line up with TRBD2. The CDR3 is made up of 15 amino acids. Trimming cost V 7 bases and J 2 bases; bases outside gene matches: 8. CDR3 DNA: TGTGCCAGCACCAGACGGGGGGGCAACACAGATACGCAGTATTTT. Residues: CASTRRGGNTDTQYF.

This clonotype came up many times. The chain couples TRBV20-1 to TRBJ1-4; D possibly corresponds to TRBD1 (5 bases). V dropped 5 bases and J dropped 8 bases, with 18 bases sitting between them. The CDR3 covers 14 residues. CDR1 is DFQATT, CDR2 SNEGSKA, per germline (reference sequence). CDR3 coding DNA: TGCAGTGCTCCCCCTGCGTGGGGGGGGGAAAAACTGTTTTTT. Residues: CSAPPAWGGEKLFF.

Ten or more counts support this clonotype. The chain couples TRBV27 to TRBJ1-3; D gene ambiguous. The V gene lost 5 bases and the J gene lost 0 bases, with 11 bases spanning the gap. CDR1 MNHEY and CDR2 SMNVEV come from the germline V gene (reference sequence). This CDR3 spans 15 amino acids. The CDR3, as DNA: TGTGCCAGCAGTCCCAACTTCCCCTCTGGAAACACCATATATTTT. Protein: CASSPNFPSGNTIYF.

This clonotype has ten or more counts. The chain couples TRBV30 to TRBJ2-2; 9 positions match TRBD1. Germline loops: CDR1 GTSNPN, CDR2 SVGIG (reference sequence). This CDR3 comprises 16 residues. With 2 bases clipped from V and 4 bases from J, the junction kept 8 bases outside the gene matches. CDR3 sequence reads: CAWSIRDREPTGELFF. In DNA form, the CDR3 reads TGTGCCTGGAGTATCCGGGACAGGGAGCCCACCGGGGAGCTGTTTTTT. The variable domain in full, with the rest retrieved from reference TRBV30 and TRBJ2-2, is SQTIHQWPATLVQPVGSPLSLECTVEGTSNPNLYWYRQAAGRGLQLLFYSVGIGQISSEVPQNLSASRPQDRQFILSSKKLLLSDSGFYLCAWSIRDREPTGELFFGEGSRLTVL.

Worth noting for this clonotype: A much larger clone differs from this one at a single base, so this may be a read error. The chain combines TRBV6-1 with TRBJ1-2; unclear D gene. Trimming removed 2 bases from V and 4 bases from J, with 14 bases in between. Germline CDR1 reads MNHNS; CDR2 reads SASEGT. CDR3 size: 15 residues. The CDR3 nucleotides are TGTGCCAGCAGTGAAAACACGGCCAGCCTCTATGGCTACACCTTC. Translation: CASSENTASLYGYTF.

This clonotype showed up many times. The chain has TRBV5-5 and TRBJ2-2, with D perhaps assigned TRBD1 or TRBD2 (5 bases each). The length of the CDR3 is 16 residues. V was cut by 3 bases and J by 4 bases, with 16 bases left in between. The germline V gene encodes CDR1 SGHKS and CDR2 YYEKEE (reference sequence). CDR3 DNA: TGTGCCAGCAGCTCAACTTGGGGGAGTATCACCGGGGAGCTGTTTTTT. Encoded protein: CASSSTWGSITGELFF.

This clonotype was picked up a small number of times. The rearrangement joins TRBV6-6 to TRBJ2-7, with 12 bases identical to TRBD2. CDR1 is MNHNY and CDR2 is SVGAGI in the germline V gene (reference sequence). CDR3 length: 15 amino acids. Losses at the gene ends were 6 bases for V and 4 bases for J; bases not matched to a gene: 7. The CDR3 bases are TGTGCCAGCAGAAAAGGACTAGCGGGATCGTACGAGCAGTACTTC. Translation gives CASRKGLAGSYEQYF.

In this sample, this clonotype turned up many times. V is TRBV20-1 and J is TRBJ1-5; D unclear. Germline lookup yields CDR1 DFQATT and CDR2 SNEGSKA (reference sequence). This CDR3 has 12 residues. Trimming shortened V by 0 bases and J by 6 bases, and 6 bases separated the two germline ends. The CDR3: CSARERLQPQHF. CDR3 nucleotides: TGCAGTGCTAGAGAGCGCCTTCAGCCCCAGCATTTT.

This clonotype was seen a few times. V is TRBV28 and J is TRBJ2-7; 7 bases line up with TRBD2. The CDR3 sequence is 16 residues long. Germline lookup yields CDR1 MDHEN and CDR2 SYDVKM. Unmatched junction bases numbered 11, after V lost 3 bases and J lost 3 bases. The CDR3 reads CASSLEAASGGYEQYF. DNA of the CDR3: TGTGCCAGCAGTTTGGAGGCGGCTAGCGGAGGCTACGAGCAGTACTTC.

The CDR3 region is CASSPPGSGSWNEQFF. CDR3 DNA sequence: TGTGCCAGCAGCCCACCGGGCAGCGGGAGCTGGAATGAGCAGTTCTTC. The V call is TRBV3-1, the J call TRBJ2-1; 8 bases line up with TRBD2. This CDR3 has 16 amino acids. In germline, CDR1 is LGHDT, CDR2 YNNKEL (reference sequence). J was trimmed by 7 bases and V by 4 bases; bases with no gene match: 12.

CDR3 bases: TGTGCCAGCTCACCAAGGGGACAGGGGAACACCGGGGAGCTGTTTTTT. Amino acid sequence: CASSPRGQGNTGELFF. The rearrangement uses TRBV18 and TRBJ2-2, with TRBD1 identical over 9 bases. CDR1 is KGHSH and CDR2 is LQKENI in the germline V gene. V shed 2 bases, J shed 1 base, and the junction held 2 bases outside the gene matches. The CDR3 sequence is 16 residues long.